What follows is one TCR beta chain and its context. The sample originates from a study of blood T cell repertoires in COVID-19. At the level of the study: The United States, Italy and Spain supplied acute and convalescent COVID-19 samples. T cells, B-cell-depleted T cells, or PBMCs provided the cDNA or gDNA that served as material.

Seattle-derived patients entered the study during active infection and were followed longitudinally. How the authors handled the data: Scientists estimated how many nucleated cells there were by amplifying reference gene primers. Assay used: immunoSEQ multiplex PCR; TCRdb lists only in-frame clones, some missing. The DNA was the basis for D and trimming; V, J and clone size are from that table. The sample holds approximately 250,000 clones, about 90% seen once. The sequenced sample consisted of peripheral blood. The receptor comes from a woman between 65 and 79 years old with COVID-19, enrolled during active disease.

This chain's CDR3 is CASSVQMNTEAFF. The DNA for the CDR3 is TGTGCCAGCAGCGTTCAGATGAACACTGAAGCTTTCTTT. The gene calls are TRBV7-3 and TRBJ1-1; D ambiguous. Trimming stripped 5 bases from V and 0 bases from J, with 7 bases between. CDR3 length equals 13 residues. Germline V gene lookup returns CDR1 SGHTA and CDR2 FQGTGA.